This T cell receptor beta chain came from a study of OX40 agonist ivuxolimab in advanced cancers. Study in general: Ivuxolimab was administered intravenously to patients at 0.01 to 10 mg/kg every 2 weeks. Age averaged around 60 years (range about 20 to 79), and 70% to 85% were male.

Comment on this clone: The antigen is unknown.

Assay: immunoSEQ multiplex PCR; the TCRdb copy retains only in-frame clones and omits some. The repertoire includes about 37,000 clones, 83% of them detected once, and 20% to 25% sits in the top ten. Trimming removed 1 base at V and 4 bases at J, with 11 bases between. Looked up from germline, CDR1 is SGHAT and CDR2 is FQNNGV. The CDR3 contains 16 residues. Study conclusions and caveats: The antigen specificity of the peripheral T cells (those that were expanded) was not determined.

Patients were ruled out by autoimmune disease history or systemic immunosuppression. The sample in question was CD4+ or CD8+ T cells sorted from blood, obtained in a trial of the OX40 agonist ivuxolimab. The source of this sequence is an adult with an advanced solid tumor such as melanoma, head and neck, liver or kidney cancer. The gene calls are TRBV11-2 and TRBJ2-6; no firm D call. The CDR3 reads CASSLAPSGGANVLTF. CDR3 nucleotides: TGTGCCAGCAGCTTAGCACCGTCTGGCGGGGCCAACGTCCTGACTTTC.